Below, one T cell receptor (beta chain) is given with its context. V shed 4 bases and J shed 3 bases, with 7 bases lying between them. This CDR3 spans 12 amino acids. The record originates from a study of TIL therapy for anti-PD-1-resistant metastatic lung cancer. This was the immunoSEQ v3 assay. Profiled with immunoSEQ multiplex PCR; TCRdb holds only in-frame clones, not every one. The sample includes around 55,000 clones, roughly four fifths of them seen just once. Regarding time point: pre-treatment sample, taken before nivolumab and TIL therapy. The TCR originated in a person between 30 and 80 years old with non-small cell lung cancer. The material was blood, obtained at baseline. J is TRBJ2-7 and V is TRBV12-3 or TRBV12-4; D is ambiguous. The CDR3 DNA reads as TGTGCCAGCAGTTCCGCCAGCTACGAGCAGTACTTC. The encoded protein is CASSSASYEQYF.